Included here is one T cell receptor (beta chain) sequence, with context. The target antigen is unknown. Both TRBC1 and TRBC2 were covered by a beta constant-region primer of two equimolar oligonucleotides. TCRdb processed the UMI-ligation and nested PCR reads anew with MiXCR; each CDR3 protein has one entry. The table lists 140,000 to 150,000 distinct CDR3 sequences, about 15% of them singletons. Four subsets defined by CD45RA and CD27 were sorted after CD3, CD4, CD8 and live/dead staining. The data are from a study of naive and memory T cell subsets. Study outcomes and limitations: A few larger clonotypes appeared in naive repertoires, especially CD8, possibly memory cells re-expressing CD45RA. Clonotypes are single alpha or beta chains, not paired receptors.

The CDR3 totals 14 residues. V was cut by 0 bases and J by 5 bases, with 13 bases left in between. In germline, CDR1 is DFQATT, CDR2 SNEGSKA (reference sequence). The genes are TRBV20-1 and TRBJ1-1; D might be TRBD1 (6 bases). The specimen sequenced was naive CD4+ T cells from blood. The TCR sequence derives from a human donor in good health. Here the CDR3 reads CSARDQGRKTEAFF. The CDR3 region has the DNA TGCAGTGCTAGAGACCAGGGGCGAAAGACTGAAGCTTTCTTT.